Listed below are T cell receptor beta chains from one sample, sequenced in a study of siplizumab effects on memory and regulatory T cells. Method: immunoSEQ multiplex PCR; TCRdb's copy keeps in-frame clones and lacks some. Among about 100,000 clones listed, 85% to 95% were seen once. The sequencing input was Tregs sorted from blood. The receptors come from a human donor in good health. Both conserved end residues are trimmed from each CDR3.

ASFLGGSYNEQF | TRBJ2-1 | TRBV5-1
ASSPATGYHEQY | TRBJ2-7 | TRBV18
ATIETATEAF | TRBJ1-1 | TRBV18
ASSQVLRTMNTEAF | TRBJ1-1 | TRBV4-1
ASSGGGRVGPDTQY | TRBJ2-3 | TRBV5-1
ASSIGLAGPLYQETQY | TRBJ2-5 | TRBV5-5
ASSLPGTGGGTQY | TRBJ2-3 | TRBV11-2
ASSFKLPSDEQY | TRBJ2-7 | TRBV27
ASSSYAGLARRQQY | TRBJ2-7 | TRBV6-5
ASREYYRAF | TRBJ1-1 | TRBV28
ASSLGYSSGNTIY | TRBJ1-3 | TRBV7-6
AAGSDEQY | TRBJ2-7 | TRBV19
ASSLGHLDSPLH | TRBJ1-6 | TRBV5-1
ASSGELQY | TRBJ2-7 | TRBV28
ASSLSAGVGEQY | TRBJ2-7 | TRBV27
ASTVGGEYNEQF | TRBJ2-1 | TRBV27
ASSQGGAGSYEQY | TRBJ2-7 | TRBV14
ASSPPPSGGSYEQY | TRBJ2-7 | TRBV7-6
ASSVNGAHEQF | TRBJ2-1 | TRBV6-1
ASSPLIKRTYNEQF | TRBJ2-1 | TRBV18
ASGVAGLETQY | TRBJ2-5 | TRBV19
ASNRLAGDNEQF | TRBJ2-1 | TRBV25-1
ASSGTSGSYNEQF | TRBJ2-1 | TRBV7-2
ASSLGMLAGVNEQF | TRBJ2-1 | TRBV7-8
ATSRVPGTREAF | TRBJ1-1 | TRBV15
ASSLSGSLYNEQF | TRBJ2-1 | TRBV5-1
ASSKALKASGNHNEQF | TRBJ2-1 | TRBV21-1
ASSVDFRGAYNEQF | TRBJ2-1 | TRBV9
ASNPSGRGIQY | TRBJ2-4 | TRBV7-2
ASSRQGAYEQY | TRBJ2-7 | TRBV2
ASSQAGLAGEQY | TRBJ2-7 | TRBV2
ASSRKAGVSSEQY | TRBJ2-7 | TRBV5-1
ATQGFAYEQY | TRBJ2-7 | TRBV10-3
ASSLHLGSSYEQY | TRBJ2-7 | TRBV7-9
ASTSGRWGEQF | TRBJ2-1 | TRBV11-3
ASTRRTGPSYNEQF | TRBJ2-1 | TRBV13
ASRPRVAYGYT | TRBJ1-2 | TRBV6-5
ASRRTGPTMQY | TRBJ2-7 | TRBV28
ASSLTGGRALSNEQF | TRBJ2-1 | TRBV7-3
ASSGGLAGGNTGELF | TRBJ2-2 | TRBV7-9
ASSVGGVVQETQY | TRBJ2-5 | TRBV9
ASSHRGRDQPQH | TRBJ1-5 | TRBV6-5
ASSQVSIAGTYGYT | TRBJ1-2 | TRBV4-1
ASSHRQGRGEKLF | TRBJ1-4 | TRBV7-8
ASSEYGRENPYGYT | TRBJ1-2 | TRBV25-1
ASSVSDTQY | TRBJ2-3 | TRBV5-1
ASSRVRATGDGYT | TRBJ1-2 | TRBV6-5
ASSLVPHQGRAQF | TRBJ2-1 | TRBV7-8
ASSLNPNTEAF | TRBJ1-1 | TRBV5-4
ASSSTGTGHAKRQY | TRBJ2-3 | TRBV7-9
ASSLVQWLSTEAF | TRBJ1-1 | TRBV7-9
ASSLLARDTQY | TRBJ2-3 | TRBV5-1
ASTPSRSTLGEKLF | TRBJ1-4 | TRBV4-1
ATTQGISGELF | TRBJ2-2 | TRBV19